This TCR beta chain appears in the sequencing data of a study of CXCR3-negative and CXCR3-positive naive CD8 T cells. In germline, CDR1 is MNHEY, CDR2 SVGAGI. The CDR3 is 16 amino acids. It was by 5' RACE with UMI labels that the TRB cDNA libraries were prepared. For each CDR3 protein, TCRdb gives one entry from its re-call of the 5' RACE reads, without DNA. This sample contains some 45,000 distinct CDR3 sequences. Sequenced material: naive CXCR3- CD8+ T cells from blood. Subset noted: CD45RO-CCR7+CD27+CD95- naive CD8+ T cells lacking CXCR3 (TNR3-). This TCR was recovered from a human donor in good health. Some clones in this sample may be carry-over from other donors' samples. This sequence joins TRBV6-5 and TRBJ2-5; the D gene TCRdb calls, TRBD1, cannot be checked with no DNA. CDR3 protein: CATSAGGRISQETQYF.